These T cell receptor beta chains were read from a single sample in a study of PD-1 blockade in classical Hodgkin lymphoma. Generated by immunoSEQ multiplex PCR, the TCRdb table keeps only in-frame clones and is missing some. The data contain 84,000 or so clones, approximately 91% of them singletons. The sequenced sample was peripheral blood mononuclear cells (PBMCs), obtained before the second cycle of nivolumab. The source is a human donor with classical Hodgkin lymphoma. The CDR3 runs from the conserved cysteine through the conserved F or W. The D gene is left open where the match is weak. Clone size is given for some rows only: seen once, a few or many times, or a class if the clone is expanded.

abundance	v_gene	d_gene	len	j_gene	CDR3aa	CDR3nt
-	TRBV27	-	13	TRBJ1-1	CASSLFRDTEAFF	TGTGCCAGCAGTTTGTTCAGGGATACTGAAGCTTTCTTT
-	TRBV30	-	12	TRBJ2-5	CAWSALIETQYF	TGTGCCTGGAGTGCCTTAATAGAGACCCAGTACTTC
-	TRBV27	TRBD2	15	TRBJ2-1	CASTRGSGEYGEQFF	TGTGCCAGCACCCGCGGTAGCGGGGAGTACGGTGAGCAGTTCTTC
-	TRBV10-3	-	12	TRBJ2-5	CAISRERETQYF	TGTGCCATCAGCCGGGAAAGGGAGACCCAGTACTTC
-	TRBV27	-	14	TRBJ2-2	CASSLRGLTGELFF	TGTGCCAGCAGTTTGCGGGGCCTCACCGGGGAGCTGTTTTTT
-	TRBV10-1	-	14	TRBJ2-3	CASSPGIKTDTQYF	TGCGCCAGCAGCCCAGGGATTAAGACAGATACGCAGTATTTT
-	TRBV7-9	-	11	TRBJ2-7	CASSTEYEQYF	TGTGCCAGCAGCACCGAGTACGAGCAGTACTTC
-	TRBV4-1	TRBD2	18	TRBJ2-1	CASSRLAGDPSSYNEQFF	TGCGCCAGCAGCCGACTAGCGGGAGACCCGAGCTCCTACAATGAGCAGTTCTTC
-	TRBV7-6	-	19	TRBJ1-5	CASSLVESYREGGNQPQHF	TGTGCCAGCAGCTTAGTCGAGTCCTACAGGGAAGGGGGCAATCAGCCCCAGCATTTT
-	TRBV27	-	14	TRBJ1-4	CASSLDIRSEKLFF	TGTGCCAGCAGTCTGGACATCCGGAGCGAAAAACTGTTTTTT
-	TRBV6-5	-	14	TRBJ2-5	CASRGLAWGETQYF	TGTGCCAGCAGAGGCTTAGCCTGGGGGGAGACCCAGTACTTC
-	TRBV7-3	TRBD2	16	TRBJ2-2	CASSLISGRRSGELFF	TGTGCCAGCAGCTTAATCAGCGGGAGAAGGTCCGGGGAGCTGTTTTTT
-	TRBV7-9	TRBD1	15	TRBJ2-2	CARDRGNLDTGELFF	TGTGCCAGGGACAGGGGAAATTTGGACACCGGGGAGCTGTTTTTT
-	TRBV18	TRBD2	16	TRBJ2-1	CASSPPGLAGRGEQFF	TGTGCCAGCTCACCACCGGGACTAGCGGGAAGGGGTGAGCAGTTCTTC
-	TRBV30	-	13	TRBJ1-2	CAWSVQVEYGYTF	TGTGCCTGGAGTGTCCAAGTAGAATATGGCTACACCTTC
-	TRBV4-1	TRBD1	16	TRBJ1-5	CASSQVRGQGNQPQHF	TGCGCCAGCAGCCAAGTGAGGGGACAGGGGAATCAGCCCCAGCATTTT
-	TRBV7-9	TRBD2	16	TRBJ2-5	CASSLGLAGDGETQYF	TGTGCCAGCAGCCTAGGACTAGCGGGAGATGGGGAGACCCAGTACTTC
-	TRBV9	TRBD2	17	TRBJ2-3	CASSAWGSGGGTDTQYF	TGTGCCAGCAGCGCCTGGGGTAGCGGGGGGGGCACAGATACGCAGTATTTT
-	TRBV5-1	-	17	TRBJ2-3	CASSLAGPHAFTDTQYF	TGCGCCAGCAGCTTGGCTGGGCCCCACGCTTTCACAGATACGCAGTATTTT
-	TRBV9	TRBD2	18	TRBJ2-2	CASSRLAGGRKDTGELFF	TGTGCCAGCAGCCGACTAGCGGGAGGCAGGAAGGACACCGGGGAGCTGTTTTTT
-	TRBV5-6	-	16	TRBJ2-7	CASSYSLGDPFYEQYF	TGTGCCAGCAGCTATAGTCTAGGGGACCCCTTCTACGAGCAGTACTTC
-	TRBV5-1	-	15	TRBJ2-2	CASSLELTNTGELFF	TGCGCCAGCAGCTTGGAGCTTACGAACACCGGGGAGCTGTTTTTT
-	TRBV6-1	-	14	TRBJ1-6	CASSEGVGRSPLHF	TGTGCCAGCAGTGAAGGGGTGGGACGTTCACCCCTCCACTTT
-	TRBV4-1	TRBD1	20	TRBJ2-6	CASSQGGQGAPRSGANVLTF	TGCGCCAGCAGCCAAGGGGGACAGGGGGCGCCTCGCTCTGGGGCCAACGTCCTGACTTTC
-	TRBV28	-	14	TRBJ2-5	CASSFRPNQETQYF	TGTGCCAGCAGTTTCCGGCCTAACCAAGAGACCCAGTACTTC
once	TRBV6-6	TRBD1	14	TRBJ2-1	CASRGTGLLHEQFF	TGTGCCAGCAGGGGGACAGGGCTTTTGCATGAGCAGTTCTTC
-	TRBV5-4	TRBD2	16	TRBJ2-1	CASSLGLAGASNEQFF	TGTGCCAGCAGCTTGGGTCTAGCGGGAGCGTCAAATGAGCAGTTCTTC
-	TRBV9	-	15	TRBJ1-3	CASSVQESSGNTIYF	TGTGCCAGCAGCGTACAGGAATCCTCTGGAAACACCATATATTTT
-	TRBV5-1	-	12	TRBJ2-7	CASSSSTYEQYF	TGCGCCAGCAGCTCGAGCACCTACGAGCAGTACTTC
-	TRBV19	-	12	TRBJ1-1	CASGGMNTEAFF	TGTGCCAGCGGAGGAATGAACACTGAAGCTTTCTTT
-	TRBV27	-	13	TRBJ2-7	CASIGQGGYEQYF	TGTGCCAGCATTGGACAGGGAGGGTACGAGCAGTACTTC
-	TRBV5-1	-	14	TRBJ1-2	CASSLRTATYGYTF	TGCGCCAGCAGCTTGAGGACAGCGACCTATGGCTACACCTTC
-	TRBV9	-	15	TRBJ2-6	CASSPTSSGANVLTF	TGTGCCAGCAGCCCGACAAGCTCTGGGGCCAACGTCCTGACTTTC
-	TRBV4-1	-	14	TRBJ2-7	CASSQVETAYEQYF	TGCGCCAGCAGCCAAGTCGAGACAGCCTACGAGCAGTACTTC
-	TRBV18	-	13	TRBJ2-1	CVSSPSGRFEQFF	TGTGTCAGCTCACCCTCCGGGCGATTTGAGCAGTTCTTC
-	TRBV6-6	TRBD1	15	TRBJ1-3	CASSHLGQGRDTIYF	TGTGCCAGCAGCCACCTCGGACAGGGGAGGGACACCATATATTTT
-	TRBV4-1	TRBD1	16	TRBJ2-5	CASSQRSGTGGLPQYF	TGCGCCAGCAGCCAACGGTCCGGGACAGGAGGACTTCCTCAGTACTTC
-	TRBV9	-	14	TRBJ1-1	CASGYQGSSTEAFF	TGTGCCAGCGGGTATCAGGGTTCCTCCACTGAAGCTTTCTTT
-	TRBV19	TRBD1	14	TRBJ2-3	CASSMETGTDTQYF	TGTGCCAGTAGTATGGAGACAGGGACAGATACGCAGTATTTT
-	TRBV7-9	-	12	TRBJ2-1	CASSLVSDEQFF	TGTGCCAGCAGCTTAGTTTCGGATGAGCAGTTCTTC
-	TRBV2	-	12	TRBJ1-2	CASGRQPYGYTF	TGTGCCAGCGGAAGACAGCCTTATGGCTACACCTTC
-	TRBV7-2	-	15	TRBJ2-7	CASSLMSGGPYEQYF	TGTGCCAGCAGCTTAATGTCTGGGGGTCCCTACGAGCAGTACTTC
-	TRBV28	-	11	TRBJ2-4	CATSRDPSSYF	TGTGCCACCTCCCGGGACCCTTCTTCGTACTTC
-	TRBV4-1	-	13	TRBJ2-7	CASSYQDTYEQYF	TGCGCCAGCAGCTATCAGGATACCTACGAGCAGTACTTC
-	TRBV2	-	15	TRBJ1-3	CASSEGQIPGNTIYF	TGTGCTAGCAGTGAAGGACAGATTCCTGGAAACACCATATATTTT
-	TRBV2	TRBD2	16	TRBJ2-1	CASSELSREPYNEQFF	TGTGCCAGCAGTGAATTGTCGCGGGAGCCATACAATGAGCAGTTCTTC
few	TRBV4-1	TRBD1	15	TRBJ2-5	CASSQDWTGWETQYF	TGCGCCAGCAGCCAAGATTGGACAGGCTGGGAGACCCAGTACTTC
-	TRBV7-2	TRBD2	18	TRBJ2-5	CASSLWGLARVFLETQYF	TGTGCCAGCAGCTTATGGGGACTAGCGAGAGTATTCCTAGAGACCCAGTACTTC
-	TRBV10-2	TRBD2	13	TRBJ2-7	CASLAGGVGEQYF	TGCGCCAGTTTAGCGGGAGGAGTTGGCGAGCAGTACTTC
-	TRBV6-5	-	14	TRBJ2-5	CATKEGWMSETQYF	TGTGCCACTAAAGAGGGATGGATGAGCGAGACCCAGTACTTC
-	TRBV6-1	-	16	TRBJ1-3	CASSEAFGPSVYSIYF	TGTGCCAGCAGTGAAGCTTTCGGGCCCTCGGTTTACTCCATATATTTT
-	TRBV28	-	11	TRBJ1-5	CATEGMQPQHF	TGTGCCACCGAGGGGATGCAGCCCCAGCATTTT
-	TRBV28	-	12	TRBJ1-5	CASSRPELSQHF	TGTGCCAGCAGTCGGCCGGAGTTGTCCCAGCATTTT
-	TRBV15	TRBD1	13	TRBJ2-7	CATRLGQTYEQYF	TGTGCCACCAGGTTGGGACAGACCTACGAGCAGTACTTC
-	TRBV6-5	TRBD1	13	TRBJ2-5	CASMARGQETQYF	TGTGCCAGCATGGCCAGGGGGCAGGAGACCCAGTACTTC